This TCR beta chain was captured by sequencing in a study of T cell changes during pregnancy in multiple sclerosis. Assay used: immunoSEQ multiplex PCR; TCRdb lists only in-frame clones, some missing. There are over 50,000 clones in the sample; 93% occur only once, and 1.5% to 2% lies in the top ten. The receptor was derived from a female donor with multiple sclerosis, enrolled in a pregnancy study. This specimen consisted of peripheral blood, obtained in the second trimester of pregnancy.

The CDR3, as DNA: TGCGCCAGCGGGGGATATGCCGGGACTAGCGGATACACCGGGGAGCTGTTTTTT. It specifies CASGGYAGTSGYTGELFF. The chain has TRBV5-1 and TRBJ2-2; TRBD2 matches 11 bases. Trimming at V came to 7 bases and at J to 3 bases, leaving 14 bases not matched to a gene. Germline V gene lookup returns CDR1 SGHRS and CDR2 YFSETQ. The CDR3 spans 18 residues.